This TCR beta chain was identified during a study of CD8 T cells in ankylosing spondylitis. The study, taken as a whole, reports: Disease-linked clones, CD8+, were relatively rare in peripheral blood. Reactive arthritis synovial fluid and blood were previously reported to contain some motif variants. Matched ankylosing spondylitis synovial fluid reportedly showed significant enrichment of disease-linked clones. A TCR beta motif made of roughly eight highly homologous variants seemed typical of ankylosing spondylitis blood.

Making use of molecular barcodes, quantitative 5'-RACE generated TCR beta libraries. Each CDR3 protein gets one entry after TCRdb re-called the 5' RACE reads with MiXCR. The sample lists around 91,000 distinct CDR3 sequences; approximately 8.9% were seen once. Germline CDR1 is MNHEY and CDR2 is SVGEGT. The V segment lost 0 bases and the J segment 3 bases; nucleotides outside the gene matches: 4. CDR3 length equals 15 residues. This clonotype was counted at least ten times. Its antigen is undetermined. Sequenced: blood, either unsorted or a sorted T cell fraction (not recorded which). The chain recombines TRBV6-2 or TRBV6-3 with TRBJ1-1, with 7 bases lining up with TRBD1. The sequence came from a male donor with ankylosing spondylitis. The CDR3 bases are TGTGCCAGCAGTTACTCGCAGGGGGTATACACTGAAGCTTTCTTT. It encodes CASSYSQGVYTEAFF.